These 9 T cell receptor beta chains originate from one sample sequenced in a study of blood T cell repertoires in COVID-19. TCRdb keeps only in-frame clones here, not all; method: immunoSEQ multiplex PCR. The sample holds some 290,000 clones; 90% are singletons and the top ten take 3.5% to 5%. The sequencing sample was made of PBMCs or T cells enriched from blood (not recorded which). These receptor sequences come from a woman in her twenties or thirties who had been exposed to COVID-19.

The V gene is TRBV18, the J gene TRBJ2-7, with a tentative D call TRBD1 (5 bases). The V and J ends lost 2 bases and 2 bases respectively, with 10 bases between them. CDR3 length: 14 residues. Germline-derived CDR1 and CDR2 are KGHSH and LQKENI. CDR3 coding DNA: TGTGCCAGCTCACCAGGGGCGACCCCCTACGAGCAGTACTTC. It is translated as CASSPGATPYEQYF.

The chain links TRBV28 to TRBJ2-7; tentative D call: TRBD1 (7 bases). The V gene lost 5 bases and the J gene lost 3 bases, with 17 bases spanning the gap. Germline CDR1 MDHEN, CDR2 SYDVKM. This CDR3 comprises 15 residues. For the CDR3, the DNA is TGTGCCAGCAGTCTTCTTCAGGGGGGAAGCTACGAGCAGTACTTC. It translates to CASSLLQGGSYEQYF.

This chain's CDR3 is CASSPPGTGAVGELFF. The CDR3 region has the DNA TGTGCCAGCAGCCCCCCCGGGACAGGGGCCGTCGGGGAGCTGTTTTTT. The gene calls are TRBV28 and TRBJ2-2; TRBD1 agrees at 10 bases. Germline-derived CDR1 and CDR2 are MDHEN and SYDVKM. The J segment lost 7 bases and the V segment lost 6 bases, leaving 11 bases of the junction unmatched. The CDR3 extends over 16 amino acids.

The chain recombines TRBV6-4 with TRBJ1-1, with D unclear. This CDR3 has 13 amino acids. V lost 5 bases and J 0 bases, leaving 7 bases between the germline ends. Germline loops: CDR1 MRHNA, CDR2 SNTAGT. This CDR3 reads CASSSQLNTEAFF. DNA of the CDR3: TGTGCCAGCAGTTCACAGCTGAACACTGAAGCTTTCTTT.

The chain has TRBV29-1 and TRBJ1-1; no firm D call. The CDR3 consists of 12 residues. Germline CDR1 is SQVTM and CDR2 is ANQGSEA. V lost 7 bases to trimming and J lost 0 bases, with 9 bases between them. This chain's CDR3 is CSGKRMNTEAFF. CDR3 sequence (DNA): TGCAGCGGCAAGCGGATGAACACTGAAGCTTTCTTT.

J is TRBJ2-7 and V is TRBV5-1, with 9 bases that match TRBD1. Germline CDR1 and CDR2: SGHRS and YFSETQ. After removal of 0 bases from V and 3 bases from J, the junction contained 4 bases not matched to a gene. The CDR3 consists of 15 residues. The CDR3 spells CASSLDWTGDYEQYF. As DNA, the CDR3 is TGCGCCAGCAGCTTGGACTGGACAGGGGACTACGAGCAGTACTTC.

The chain is built from TRBV2 and TRBJ1-1; no reliable D call. The CDR3 consists of 13 residues. V was pared by 5 bases and J by 1 base, with 8 bases between. Germline V CDR1 and CDR2: SNHLY, FYNNEI. CDR3 sequence reads: CASSINRNTEAFF. The CDR3 DNA sequence: TGTGCCAGCAGTATCAACAGGAACACTGAAGCTTTCTTT.

The chain links TRBV5-1 to TRBJ1-1, with D possibly matching TRBD1 (5 bases). V lost 0 bases and J 4 bases, leaving 7 bases between the germline ends. The CDR3 is made up of 13 amino acids. Germline-derived CDR1 and CDR2 are SGHRS and YFSETQ. The DNA of the CDR3 is TGCGCCAGCAGCTTGGTAGGGGCCACTGAAGCTTTCTTT. This gives the protein CASSLVGATEAFF.

This chain joins TRBV5-1 and TRBJ2-7, with 8 bases aligning to TRBD1. The V segment lost 4 bases and the J segment 6 bases; nucleotides outside the gene matches: 3. CDR3 length equals 12 residues. Germline V CDR1 and CDR2: SGHRS, YFSETQ. The CDR3 nucleotides are TGCGCCAGCAGCCAAGGACAGGGCGAGCAGTACTTC. Translation: CASSQGQGEQYF.